The 25 T cell receptor beta chains below all came from one sample that was sequenced in a study of cytomegalovirus exposure and HLA in healthy donors (TCRdb year 2017). The library was generated by the immunoSEQ multiplex PCR assay. For the multiplex PCR, a mixture combining 60 forward primers for TCR Vbeta segments and 13 reverse primers for TCR Jbeta segments was used. TCRdb holds this immuneACCESS table with in-frame rearrangements only. Some clones are missing; in checked studies, unresolved V genes explain under half, and the rest has no known cause. The sample yields tens of thousands of clones; under 80% were counted once. The biggest ten clones account for approximately 14% of the sample. Sequencing was performed on PBMCs. The receptors come from a male donor in good health and CMV-seropositive.

CDR3 region: CASSQDRERETQYF. In nucleotides, the CDR3 is TGTGCCAGCAGCCAGGACAGGGAGAGGGAGACCCAGTACTTC. The chain uses TRBV6-1 and TRBJ2-5, with 8 bases matching TRBD1. V lost 6 bases to trimming and J lost 5 bases; unmatched junction nucleotides: 8. The length of the CDR3 is 14 residues. CDR1 and CDR2 (germline): MNHNS, SASEGT.

This clone was recorded a few times. The V and J genes are TRBV5-4 and TRBJ1-4; D call uncertain. This CDR3 is built from 15 residues. The V gene's germline CDR1 is SGHNT and CDR2 YYREEE (reference sequence). V was shortened by 3 bases and J by 5 bases, with 14 bases between the two germline ends. The CDR3 coding sequence is TGTGCCAGCAGCTGGAGGCACAGTCCGAATGAAAAACTGTTTTTT. Its protein is CASSWRHSPNEKLFF. The full variable domain, rest sourced from reference TRBV5-4 and TRBJ1-4, is ETGVTQSPTHLIKTRGQQVTLRCSSQSGHNTVSWYQQALGQGPQFIFQYYREEENGRGNFPPRFSGLQFPNYSSELNVNALELDDSALYLCASSWRHSPNEKLFFGSGTQLSVL.

The rearrangement joins TRBV9 to TRBJ2-3; 9 bases match TRBD2. V shed 8 bases and J 3 bases; nucleotides not matched to a gene: 4. Germline CDR1 is SGDLS and CDR2 is YYNGEE. This CDR3 region has 13 residues. The CDR3 protein is CASGAGGTDTQYF. CDR3 DNA sequence: TGTGCCAGTGGGGCGGGGGGGACAGATACGCAGTATTTT. The full variable domain, completed using reference TRBV9 and TRBJ2-3, is DSGVTQTPKHLITATGQRVTLRCSPRSGDLSVYWYQQSLDQGLQFLIQYYNGEERAKGNILERFSAQQFPDLHSELNLSSLELGDSALYFCASGAGGTDTQYFGPGTRLTVL.

The gene calls are TRBV7-9 and TRBJ1-4, with a tentative D call TRBD1 (5 bases). V was cut by 1 base and J by 8 bases, with 11 bases left in between. The CDR3 has 14 residues. The germline gives CDR1 SEHNR, CDR2 FQNEAQ (reference sequence). The CDR3 coding sequence is TGTGCCAGCAGCTTAGATGGGGCGGGGGAAAAACTGTTTTTT. Amino acid sequence: CASSLDGAGEKLFF.

The chain links TRBV7-9 to TRBJ2-5; D remains unclear. CDR1 is SEHNR, CDR2 FQNEAQ, per germline (reference sequence). Between the trimmed V and J ends, which lost 3 bases and 0 bases, there was a span of 11 bases. This CDR3 has 15 amino acids. For the CDR3, the DNA is TGTGCCAGCAGCTTTCCACAATTTAACCAAGAGACCCAGTACTTC. As protein: CASSFPQFNQETQYF.

V usage is TRBV7-9 and J usage is TRBJ1-2, with D possibly being TRBD1 (6 bases). The V gene lost 1 base and the J gene lost 6 bases, with 15 bases spanning the gap. Germline values: CDR1 SEHNR, CDR2 FQNEAQ (reference sequence). The CDR3 extends over 15 amino acids. CDR3: CASSLGEGVKNGYTF. The CDR3 nucleotides are TGTGCCAGCAGCTTAGGAGAGGGGGTTAAGAATGGCTACACCTTC.

The V and J genes are TRBV2 and TRBJ2-3, with 11 nucleotides matching TRBD1. The CDR3 length is 14 residues. In germline, CDR1 is SNHLY, CDR2 FYNNEI. The V gene end was trimmed by 7 bases and the J gene end by 3 bases; junction bases not matched to a gene: 3. The DNA for the CDR3 is TGTGCCAGCACTGGACAGGGGGCTACAGATACGCAGTATTTT. It yields the protein CASTGQGATDTQYF.

CDR3 sequence (DNA): TGTGCCAGCAGCAAAGGAGGGGCTTGGAATCAGCCCCAGCATTTT. It translates to CASSKGGAWNQPQHF. The rearrangement joins TRBV11-2 to TRBJ1-5; a weak D match, TRBD1 (5 bases). The CDR3 runs 15 residues. The germline V and J ends were trimmed by 5 bases and 4 bases, with 15 bases remaining between them. Germline V gives CDR1 SGHAT, CDR2 FQNNGV.

The chain links TRBV4-1 to TRBJ1-3; 11 nucleotides agree with TRBD1. This CDR3 has 19 amino acids. The V gene's germline CDR1 is MGHRA and CDR2 YSYEKL. V was clipped by 0 bases and J by 2 bases; unmatched bases: 9. The CDR3 nucleotides are TGCGCCAGCAGCCAAGAGAACCAACTGGGACAGGGGGCTGGAAACACCATATATTTT. Translated, it gives CASSQENQLGQGAGNTIYF.

The CDR3 region has the DNA TGTGCCACCAGCAGAGGACAGACCACCACTAATGAAAAACTGTTTTTT. Translated, it gives CATSRGQTTTNEKLFF. The chain couples TRBV15 to TRBJ1-4; tentative D call: TRBD1 (5 bases). V dropped 1 base and J dropped 2 bases, with 11 bases sitting between them. The CDR3 loop spans 16 amino acids. Germline values: CDR1 LNHNV, CDR2 YYDKDF (reference sequence). The full variable domain, completed using reference TRBV15 and TRBJ1-4, is DAMVIQNPRYQVTQFGKPVTLSCSQTLNHNVMYWYQQKSSQAPKLLFHYYDKDFNNEADTPDNFQSRRPNTSFCFLDIRSPGLGDTAMYLCATSRGQTTTNEKLFFGSGTQLSVL.

In this sample, this clone turned up a few times. The J gene is TRBJ2-3, the V gene TRBV10-3; TRBD2 agrees at 7 bases. V lost 3 bases, J lost 0 bases, and 6 bases stayed unmatched. CDR3 length: 16 amino acids. CDR1 and CDR2 (germline): ENHRY, SYGVKD. In DNA, the CDR3 is TGTGCCATCAGTGAAGGGCGGGGGTTCAGCACAGATACGCAGTATTTT. It specifies CAISEGRGFSTDTQYF.

The chain combines TRBV2 with TRBJ2-5; 7 nucleotides line up with TRBD1. The V gene's germline CDR1 is SNHLY and CDR2 FYNNEI. CDR3 length: 13 amino acids. J gave up 9 bases and V 4 bases, and 8 bases lay outside the gene matches. CDR3 amino acids: CASSASGQLAQYF. Here the CDR3 DNA reads TGTGCCAGCAGTGCATCGGGACAGCTGGCCCAGTACTTC.

V is TRBV5-1 and J is TRBJ1-1, with D maybe TRBD1 (5 bases). This CDR3 spans 14 amino acids. V was cut by 6 bases and J by 1 base, with 13 bases left in between. Germline V gene sequence: CDR1 SGHRS, CDR2 YFSETQ. The CDR3 loop is CASNDKGENTEAFF. DNA for the CDR3: TGCGCCAGCAATGATAAAGGGGAGAACACTGAAGCTTTCTTT.

The table lists this clone with a few counts. The rearrangement links TRBV6-5 to TRBJ2-1, with D uncertain. V was trimmed by 0 bases and J by 0 bases, leaving 6 bases between them. Germline lookup yields CDR1 MNHEY and CDR2 SVGAGI. This CDR3 has 15 residues. CDR3 region: CASSYSRASYNEQFF. CDR3 bases: TGTGCCAGCAGTTACTCTCGAGCCTCCTACAATGAGCAGTTCTTC.

The J gene is TRBJ2-5, the V gene TRBV5-1; D unresolved. Germline loops: CDR1 SGHRS, CDR2 YFSETQ. The V gene lost 4 bases and the J gene lost 4 bases, with 11 bases spanning the gap. The CDR3 totals 13 residues. The CDR3 DNA follows: TGCGCCAGCAGCCCGTCTAGAGGAGAGACCCAGTACTTC. Translating gives CASSPSRGETQYF.

This clone appeared a single time. The chain carries TRBV7-7 and TRBJ1-2; tentatively, D is TRBD1 (6 bases). CDR1 SSHAT and CDR2 FNYEAQ come from the germline V gene (reference sequence). V lost 3 bases to trimming and J lost 5 bases, with 13 bases between them. This CDR3 comprises 14 residues. In DNA, the CDR3 is TGTGCCAGCAGCTTCCCAACAGGGCTGTATGGCTACACCTTC. Its protein is CASSFPTGLYGYTF.

This chain joins TRBV6-1 and TRBJ2-7; 11 bases are a match to TRBD1. This CDR3 spans 15 amino acids. V was pared by 0 bases and J by 3 bases, with 1 base of the junction left unmatched. CDR1 is MNHNS and CDR2 is SASEGT in the germline V gene. CDR3 region: CASSEAGTGGYEQYF. The CDR3 coding sequence is TGTGCCAGCAGTGAAGCGGGGACAGGGGGCTACGAGCAGTACTTC.

The chain carries TRBV18 and TRBJ2-3, with TRBD1 identical over 8 bases. Germline CDR1 is KGHSH and CDR2 is LQKENI. The J segment lost 6 bases and the V segment lost 1 base, leaving 6 bases of the junction unmatched. The CDR3 extends over 15 amino acids. DNA for the CDR3: TGTGCCAGCTCACCACTAACACAGGGGGTCGATACGCAGTATTTT. Residues: CASSPLTQGVDTQYF.

The chain links TRBV9 to TRBJ2-5, with 8 bases identical to TRBD2. V shed 4 bases, J shed 1 base, and the junction held 21 bases outside the gene matches. The CDR3 is 20 amino acids. Per the germline V gene, CDR1 is SGDLS and CDR2 is YYNGEE. The chain's CDR3 is CASSPGMFAGGHSIQETQYF. The DNA for the CDR3 is TGTGCCAGCAGCCCAGGGATGTTCGCGGGAGGACACTCGATCCAAGAGACCCAGTACTTC.

The genes are TRBV6-5 and TRBJ1-1; D is ambiguous. CDR1 MNHEY and CDR2 SVGAGI come from the germline V gene. The CDR3 contains 15 residues. Trimming pared 8 bases from V and 1 base from J, leaving 17 bases between. CDR3 coding DNA: TGTGCCAGCCACAACCGGGGAGGCAAGAACACTGAAGCTTTCTTT. It is translated as CASHNRGGKNTEAFF.

This clone was observed a handful of times. The gene calls are TRBV6-1 and TRBJ1-4, with TRBD1 as a possible D gene (6 bases). The CDR3 is 15 amino acids. From germline, CDR1 is MNHNS and CDR2 SASEGT. V shed 6 bases and J shed 4 bases, with 15 bases lying between them. The CDR3 DNA is TGTGCCAGCAGGGGGATGGACAGCTATAATGAAAAACTGTTTTTT. This encodes CASRGMDSYNEKLFF.

The V and J genes are TRBV5-6 and TRBJ2-1; D possibly corresponds to TRBD1 (8 bases). This CDR3 comprises 16 residues. The germline V and J ends were trimmed by 0 bases and 4 bases, with 14 bases remaining between them. Germline CDR1 reads SGHDT; CDR2 reads YYEEEE. CDR3 nucleotide sequence: TGTGCCAGCAGCTTGGACAGGGGGAGGGTTTACAATGAGCAGTTCTTC. Protein product: CASSLDRGRVYNEQFF.

The chain joins TRBV5-1 to TRBJ2-2; the D gene is possibly TRBD1 (6 bases). Germline V lookup: CDR1 SGHRS, CDR2 YFSETQ. V was cut by 4 bases and J by 7 bases, with 11 bases left in between. This CDR3 contains 13 residues. The CDR3 sequence is CASSPQGIGELFF. DNA of the CDR3: TGCGCCAGCAGCCCACAGGGTATCGGGGAGCTGTTTTTT.

The V call is TRBV15, the J call TRBJ2-2, with 8 bases matching TRBD2. V lost 4 bases, J lost 4 bases, and 8 bases stayed unmatched. Germline loops: CDR1 LNHNV, CDR2 YYDKDF (reference sequence). CDR3 length: 16 residues. As DNA, the CDR3 is TGTGCCACCAGCACTTTCGGGGGGGCCTCCACCGGGGAGCTGTTTTTT. Translating gives CATSTFGGASTGELFF.

This clone was found once. The V call is TRBV4-1, the J call TRBJ1-2, with 10 nucleotides matching TRBD1. Germline V gene sequence: CDR1 MGHRA, CDR2 YSYEKL. The CDR3 is 14 residues long. J was trimmed by 9 bases and V by 4 bases; bases with no gene match: 8. The CDR3 nucleotides are TGCGCCAGCAGCCCACCTAGACAGGGGGCAAGCTACACCTTC. It translates to CASSPPRQGASYTF.